This TCR beta chain appears in the sequencing data of a study of blood T cell repertoires in COVID-19. V dropped 1 base and J dropped 3 bases, with 10 bases sitting between them. CDR1 is SGHTA and CDR2 is FQGNSA in the germline V gene. The CDR3 runs to 15 residues. Produced via immunoSEQ multiplex PCR; TCRdb's table is partial and in-frame only. The profile shows fewer than 40,000 clones, around 90% of them singletons. This chain connects TRBV7-2 to TRBJ1-5; the D gene is possibly TRBD1 (6 bases). Source material: peripheral blood. This TCR derives from a man aged 55 to 69 with active COVID-19. The CDR3 DNA reads TGTGCCAGCAGCTTAGTGGGACAAATCAATCAGCCCCAGCATTTT. This sequence encodes CASSLVGQINQPQHF.